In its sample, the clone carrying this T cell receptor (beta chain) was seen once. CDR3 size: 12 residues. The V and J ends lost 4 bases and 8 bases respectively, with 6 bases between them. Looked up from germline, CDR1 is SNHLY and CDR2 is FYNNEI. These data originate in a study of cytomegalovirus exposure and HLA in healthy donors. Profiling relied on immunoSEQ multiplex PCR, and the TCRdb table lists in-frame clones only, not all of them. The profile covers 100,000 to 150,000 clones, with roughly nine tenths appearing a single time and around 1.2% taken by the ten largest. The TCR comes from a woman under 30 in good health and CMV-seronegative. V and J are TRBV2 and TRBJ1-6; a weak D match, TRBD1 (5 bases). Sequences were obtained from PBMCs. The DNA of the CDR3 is TGTGCCAGCAGTGGGGGGGATTCACCCCTCCACTTT. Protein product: CASSGGDSPLHF. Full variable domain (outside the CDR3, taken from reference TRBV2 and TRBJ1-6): EPEVTQTPSHQVTQMGQEVILRCVPISNHLYFYWYRQILGQKVEFLVSFYNNEISEKSEIFDDQFSVERPDGSNFTLKIRSTKLEDSAMYFCASSGGDSPLHFGNGTRLTVT.